This TCR beta chain was captured by sequencing in a study of response to subunit inactivated influenza vaccine. Study-level results: The authors put forward the suggestion that each seasonal influenza vaccination may bring in only a limited number of new T cells.

This clonotype was detected ten times or more. Its specificity is not known. Sequence at one end of the junction differs from germline and may be a read error. The CDR3 runs 15 residues. Germline V CDR1 and CDR2: SGHRS, YFSETQ. TCRdb independently ran MiXCR on the RT-PCR reads; one entry per CDR3 protein. This sample yields roughly 700,000 distinct CDR3 sequences, of which around 14% are seen a single time; 6% to 8% belongs to the top ten. The receptor was derived from a man aged 50 to 59 who received an inactivated influenza vaccine. V and J are TRBV5-1 and TRBJ2-1, with 11 nucleotides matching TRBD1. Source: PBMCs from blood, taken roughly 2 weeks before vaccination. The CDR3 region is CASSSGQGAYNEQFF. The CDR3 DNA sequence: TGTGCCAGCAGTTCGGGACAGGGGGCCTACAATGAGCAGTTCTTC.